Listed below are T cell receptor beta chains from one sample, sequenced in a study of somatic mutations in cytotoxic T cells in rheumatoid arthritis. Produced via immunoSEQ multiplex PCR; TCRdb's table is partial and in-frame only. This table has 23,000 or so clones, about 82% appearing once. The sequenced material came from CD8+ T cells sorted from blood. These receptors all come from an adult with rheumatoid arthritis. Each CDR3 is given with its conserved first and last residue. A D gene is named only where the DNA matches it firmly. The listing skips clone size in some rows; elsewhere it reads once, few, many or a size class.

size: -
D: TRBD2
J: TRBJ2-5
V: TRBV2
CDR3: CASQEAGGLETQYF
DNA: TGTGCCAGCCAGGAGGCGGGGGGGCTAGAGACCCAGTACTTC

size: -
D: -
J: TRBJ2-5
V: TRBV7-9
CDR3: CASSFGTIAQETQYF
DNA: TGTGCCAGCAGCTTCGGCACTATCGCCCAAGAGACCCAGTACTTC

size: -
D: TRBD1
J: TRBJ2-5
V: TRBV6-5
CDR3: CASSYVSGGTDETQYF
DNA: TGTGCCAGCAGTTACGTGTCAGGGGGCACGGACGAGACCCAGTACTTC

size: few
D: TRBD2
J: TRBJ2-1
V: TRBV11-2
CDR3: CASSSTTSGGHEQFF
DNA: TGTGCCAGCAGCTCTACGACTAGCGGGGGGCACGAGCAGTTCTTC

size: -
D: TRBD2
J: TRBJ2-7
V: TRBV4-1
CDR3: CASSQGTSGAREQYF
DNA: TGCGCCAGCAGCCAAGGGACTAGCGGGGCCAGAGAGCAGTACTTC

size: -
D: TRBD2
J: TRBJ2-2
V: TRBV10-2
CDR3: CASSGTSGNTGELFF
DNA: TGCGCCAGCAGTGGGACTAGCGGTAACACCGGGGAGCTGTTTTTT

size: -
D: -
J: TRBJ2-2
V: TRBV19
CDR3: CASSADAGELFF
DNA: TGTGCCAGTAGTGCGGATGCCGGGGAGCTGTTTTTT

size: once
D: -
J: TRBJ2-7
V: TRBV18
CDR3: CASSPMNLSYEQYF
DNA: TGTGCCAGCTCACCAATGAACCTCTCCTACGAGCAGTACTTC

size: -
D: -
J: TRBJ2-7
V: TRBV5-6
CDR3: CASSWSSYEQYF
DNA: TGTGCCAGCAGTTGGAGCTCCTACGAGCAGTACTTC

size: -
D: TRBD2
J: TRBJ2-5
V: TRBV7-9
CDR3: CASSPLTSGVETQYF
DNA: TGTGCCAGCAGCCCCCTGACTAGCGGGGTTGAGACCCAGTACTTC

size: few
D: TRBD2
J: TRBJ2-7
V: TRBV7-9
CDR3: CASSAGAYEQYF
DNA: TGTGCCAGCAGTGCGGGAGCCTACGAGCAGTACTTC

size: -
D: -
J: TRBJ2-7
V: TRBV9
CDR3: CASSVGGDPYEQYF
DNA: TGTGCCAGCAGCGTAGGAGGGGACCCCTACGAGCAGTACTTC

size: -
D: TRBD1
J: TRBJ1-1
V: TRBV11-2
CDR3: CASRYLGQGARTEAFF
DNA: TGTGCCAGCAGGTACTTAGGCCAGGGGGCGCGCACTGAAGCTTTCTTT

size: -
D: TRBD1
J: TRBJ1-2
V: TRBV29-1
CDR3: CSVLWTGVNYGYTF
DNA: TGCAGCGTTCTTTGGACAGGAGTGAACTATGGCTACACCTTC

size: -
D: -
J: TRBJ2-2
V: TRBV27
CDR3: CASFSHTGELFF
DNA: TGTGCCAGCTTCAGCCACACCGGGGAGCTGTTTTTT

size: -
D: -
J: TRBJ1-2
V: TRBV7-9
CDR3: CASSPLDIRDGYTF
DNA: TGTGCCAGCAGCCCCTTGGACATCCGGGATGGCTACACCTTC

size: once
D: -
J: TRBJ1-2
V: TRBV6-1
CDR3: CASNSAGGRYGYTF
DNA: TGTGCCAGCAACAGCGCGGGGGGTAGATATGGCTACACCTTC

size: -
D: -
J: TRBJ1-1
V: TRBV7-9
CDR3: CASSLEGSGRNF
DNA: TGTGCCAGCAGCTTAGAGGGATCGGGCAGGAACTTT

size: -
D: -
J: TRBJ2-7
V: TRBV4-2
CDR3: CASSQQDPVDEQYF
DNA: TGTGCCAGCAGCCAACAGGACCCCGTCGACGAGCAGTACTTC

size: once
D: TRBD1
J: TRBJ1-1
V: TRBV11-2
CDR3: CASSPWRGRQGMAFF
DNA: TGTGCCAGCAGCCCGTGGCGGGGCCGACAGGGTATGGCTTTCTTT

size: few
D: -
J: TRBJ1-6
V: TRBV14
CDR3: CASSGVRDGYEPLHF
DNA: TGTGCCAGCAGCGGTGTCCGGGACGGCTATGAACCCCTCCACTTT

size: few
D: TRBD2
J: TRBJ2-1
V: TRBV10-3
CDR3: CAISDVGLAGGLYNEQFF
DNA: TGTGCCATCAGTGATGTCGGACTAGCGGGGGGCCTCTACAATGAGCAGTTCTTC

size: -
D: TRBD1
J: TRBJ2-7
V: TRBV29-1
CDR3: CSVAGTGYEQYF
DNA: TGCAGCGTTGCGGGGACAGGCTACGAGCAGTACTTC

size: -
D: -
J: TRBJ2-7
V: TRBV16
CDR3: CASSQSAGQRAYEQYF
DNA: TGTGCCAGCAGCCAATCTGCGGGACAGAGAGCCTACGAGCAGTACTTC

size: -
D: -
J: TRBJ2-5
V: TRBV6-1
CDR3: CASARGGGFIETQYF
DNA: TGTGCCAGCGCACGGGGAGGGGGATTTATAGAGACCCAGTACTTC

size: once
D: -
J: TRBJ1-2
V: TRBV7-8
CDR3: CAVRDFGGYTF
DNA: TGTGCAGTCCGGGACTTTGGTGGCTACACCTTC

size: -
D: -
J: TRBJ2-5
V: TRBV2
CDR3: CASRIEVWETQYF
DNA: TGTGCCAGCCGGATCGAGGTCTGGGAGACCCAGTACTTC

size: -
D: TRBD2
J: TRBJ2-3
V: TRBV5-4
CDR3: CASSGGVAGKGDTQYF
DNA: TGTGCCAGCTCCGGCGGGGTAGCGGGGAAAGGCGATACGCAGTATTTT

size: -
D: -
J: TRBJ1-1
V: TRBV6-4
CDR3: CASSSQGPPEAFF
DNA: TGTGCCAGCAGTTCTCAGGGTCCCCCCGAAGCTTTCTTT

size: -
D: -
J: TRBJ2-3
V: TRBV2
CDR3: CASTDVASTDTQYF
DNA: TGTGCCAGCACGGACGTCGCGAGCACAGATACGCAGTATTTT

size: once
D: -
J: TRBJ1-2
V: TRBV7-7
CDR3: CASSFFPLADIGWAYNYGYTF
DNA: TGTGCTAGCAGCTTTTTCCCCCTTGCTGACATAGGGTGGGCATATAACTATGGCTACACCTTC

size: -
D: -
J: TRBJ2-7
V: TRBV5-5
CDR3: CASSLVAALSYEQYF
DNA: TGTGCCAGCAGCTTGGTTGCAGCTTTATCCTACGAGCAGTACTTC

size: -
D: -
J: TRBJ1-1
V: TRBV6-5
CDR3: CASKRQVNTEAFF
DNA: TGTGCCAGCAAAAGGCAGGTCAACACTGAAGCTTTCTTT

size: -
D: -
J: TRBJ2-7
V: TRBV7-9
CDR3: CASSHPLAEGDREQYF
DNA: TGTGCCAGCAGCCATCCTCTAGCGGAGGGGGATCGCGAGCAGTACTTC

size: -
D: -
J: TRBJ2-6
V: TRBV6-4
CDR3: CASSDSTGANVLTF
DNA: TGTGCCAGCAGTGACTCAACTGGGGCCAACGTCCTGACTTTC

size: -
D: TRBD1
J: TRBJ2-7
V: TRBV5-1
CDR3: CASSGQGLGGDEQYF
DNA: TGCGCCAGCAGTGGACAGGGCCTCGGGGGCGACGAGCAGTACTTC

size: -
D: -
J: TRBJ1-2
V: TRBV27
CDR3: CASSFVPASNYGYTF
DNA: TGTGCCAGCAGTTTCGTCCCAGCATCTAACTATGGCTACACCTTC

size: once
D: -
J: TRBJ2-1
V: TRBV5-5
CDR3: CASSKLDEGLYNEQFF
DNA: TGTGCCAGCAGCAAATTGGATGAGGGGCTCTACAATGAGCAGTTCTTC

size: -
D: -
J: TRBJ2-2
V: TRBV5-1
CDR3: CASSPDPTPRELFF
DNA: TGCGCCAGCAGCCCCGACCCGACGCCCAGGGAGCTGTTTTTT

size: -
D: -
J: TRBJ1-1
V: TRBV2
CDR3: CASSESLRNTEAFF
DNA: TGTGCCAGCAGTGAAAGTTTGCGGAACACTGAAGCTTTCTTT

size: -
D: TRBD2
J: TRBJ2-7
V: TRBV28
CDR3: CASRTQGLASYEQYF
DNA: TGTGCCAGCAGAACCCAAGGACTAGCCTCCTACGAGCAGTACTTC

size: -
D: -
J: TRBJ1-3
V: TRBV7-9
CDR3: CASSLAVAAYLSGNTIYF
DNA: TGTGCCAGCAGCTTAGCGGTCGCAGCCTACCTCTCTGGAAACACCATATATTTT

size: -
D: TRBD1
J: TRBJ1-1
V: TRBV7-9
CDR3: CASSSKRRQGANTEAFF
DNA: TGTGCCAGCAGCTCCAAGCGGCGACAGGGGGCAAACACTGAAGCTTTCTTT

size: -
D: TRBD2
J: TRBJ2-3
V: TRBV4-1
CDR3: CASSQDRGFGQAGAVTDTQYF
DNA: TGCGCCAGCAGCCAAGATAGGGGGTTTGGGCAAGCGGGGGCCGTCACAGATACGCAGTATTTT

size: -
D: -
J: TRBJ2-5
V: TRBV27
CDR3: CASRSQGGAQYF
DNA: TGTGCCAGCAGGAGTCAGGGGGGGGCCCAGTACTTC

size: -
D: -
J: TRBJ2-1
V: TRBV5-1
CDR3: CASSFGGEAAFGDEQFF
DNA: TGCGCCAGCAGCTTTGGGGGAGAGGCCGCATTCGGCGATGAGCAGTTCTTC

size: -
D: -
J: TRBJ1-1
V: TRBV5-4
CDR3: CASSKPTGGTEAFF
DNA: TGTGCCAGCAGCAAACCGACGGGCGGGACTGAAGCTTTCTTT

size: -
D: -
J: TRBJ2-1
V: TRBV7-6
CDR3: CASSLDDSSYNEQFF
DNA: TGTGCCAGCAGCTTAGACGACAGTTCCTACAATGAGCAGTTCTTC

size: -
D: TRBD1
J: TRBJ1-2
V: TRBV4-1
CDR3: CASSLEGQGLGGYTF
DNA: TGCGCCAGCAGCTTAGAAGGACAGGGTCTAGGAGGCTACACCTTC

size: once
D: -
J: TRBJ2-2
V: TRBV7-7
CDR3: CASSLAAPDTLGTGELFF
DNA: TGTGCTAGCAGCTTAGCGGCCCCGGACACCCTCGGAACCGGGGAGCTGTTTTTT

size: -
D: -
J: TRBJ2-1
V: TRBV2
CDR3: CASSGAESSYNEQFF
DNA: TGTGCCAGCAGTGGGGCCGAGAGCTCCTACAATGAGCAGTTCTTC

size: -
D: -
J: TRBJ2-5
V: TRBV7-2
CDR3: CASSSPGRAETQYF
DNA: TGTGCCAGCAGCTCCCCGGGTAGGGCCGAGACCCAGTACTTC

size: few
D: TRBD2
J: TRBJ2-1
V: TRBV7-2
CDR3: CASSLGLAGGNEQFF
DNA: TGTGCCAGCAGCTTAGGCCTAGCGGGGGGGAATGAGCAGTTCTTC

size: -
D: TRBD2
J: TRBJ2-7
V: TRBV11-2
CDR3: CASTVAGGFYEQYF
DNA: TGTGCCAGCACCGTAGCGGGGGGGTTCTACGAGCAGTACTTC

size: -
D: -
J: TRBJ1-1
V: TRBV10-3
CDR3: CAISEIDRYRALGSKNTEAFF
DNA: TGTGCCATCAGTGAGATCGACCGATACAGGGCTTTAGGATCTAAGAACACTGAAGCTTTCTTT

size: once
D: -
J: TRBJ2-3
V: TRBV5-1
CDR3: CASSFGRGGADTQYF
DNA: TGCGCCAGCAGCTTTGGCAGGGGGGGAGCAGATACGCAGTATTTT

size: -
D: TRBD2
J: TRBJ2-7
V: TRBV4-3
CDR3: CASSQDRSSGGPYEQYF
DNA: TGCGCCAGCAGCCAAGATCGGTCTAGCGGGGGTCCCTACGAGCAGTACTTC